The 2 T cell receptor beta chains reported below all come from one sample, sequenced in a study of cytomegalovirus exposure and HLA in healthy donors. Primers for the PCR totalled 60 Vbeta and 13 Jbeta. Using immunoSEQ multiplex PCR, the repertoire was profiled, and TCRdb retains in-frame clones only, with some absent. The table shows 130,000 or so clones, with approximately 84% occurring only once. The sequencing sample was made of PBMCs. The receptors were gathered from a woman in her forties in good health and CMV-seronegative.

The V call is TRBV6-5, the J call TRBJ1-1; 7 positions agree with TRBD1. This CDR3 comprises 14 residues. J gave up 1 base and V 6 bases, and 5 bases lay outside the gene matches. CDR1 is MNHEY, CDR2 SVGAGI, per germline. The CDR3 sequence: CASSMTGQNTEAFF. For the CDR3, the DNA is TGTGCCAGCAGCATGACAGGGCAGAACACTGAAGCTTTCTTT.

The chain is built from TRBV2 and TRBJ1-2; D is unclear. V lost 6 bases and J lost 6, with 11 bases in between. Germline V lookup: CDR1 SNHLY, CDR2 FYNNEI. The CDR3 runs to 12 residues. The CDR3 nucleotides are TGTGCCAGCAGGGAGGAAGAGGATGGCTACACCTTC. It codes for CASREEEDGYTF.